This TCR beta chain was sequenced in a study of T cells in Graves' hyperthyroidism and ophthalmopathy (dated by TCRdb to about 2019). With regard to the full study: Peripheral blood samples were taken at the time of initial diagnosis, prior to any treatment. Whether ophthalmopathy could be predicted prospectively was tested in an independent validation cohort made up of 18 to 20 hyperthyroidism patients plus 17 patients who later progressed to ophthalmopathy. To identify distinguishing TCR V-J signatures, a discovery cohort of roughly 100 patients was used, comprising some 45 with Graves' ophthalmopathy and some 60 with stable Graves' hyperthyroidism. After blood sampling, hyperthyroidism patients were treated with methimazole at a starting dose of 30 mg daily, and ophthalmopathy patients were treated with high-dose intravenous methylprednisolone. Thyroid tissue and blood T-cell repertoires from about 6 Graves' hyperthyroidism patients were also compared in the study. For training and testing, the 80 to 100 patients in the discovery cohort were randomly divided in a 7:3 ratio. The paper reports TCR Vbeta CDR3 sequencing of about 140 peripheral blood samples: around 41 ophthalmopathy, roughly 74 hyperthyroidism and 17 progressor patients. Summary of the overall study and its limitations: During validation, the model predicted progression to ophthalmopathy a median of roughly 7.1 months ahead of onset, with just under 71% sensitivity and about 72% specificity. In cross-validation, a model built on a 13 V-J signature told ophthalmopathy apart from stable hyperthyroidism with approximately 90% sensitivity and about 81% specificity, and in testing the same model reached 80%/75%. Most expanded thyroid clonotypes (frequency above 0.001) were also detected in blood, suggesting blood repertoires may reflect thyroid immune responses. No statistical method was used to fix the sample size in advance, and group allocation was not hidden from the investigators.

This clonotype was found many times. Its antigen is not yet known. Base qualities are missing; no much larger clone stands one base away. The germline V and J ends show losses of 9 bases and 7 bases respectively, and no gene match explains 11 bases of the junction. The cysteine opens and the phenylalanine closes a CDR3 of 13 amino acids. Of all the DNA, just the CDR3 is kept, 39 bases in frame from base 1. The germline V gene encodes CDR1 LNHDA and CDR2 SQIVND (reference sequence). The TCR beta CDR3 regions were amplified from the RNA transcripts. The TCR CDR3 was subjected to a first round of RT-PCR using the HTBI primer set and the Qiagen OneStep RT-PCR kit. Libraries were constructed in a second round of multiplex PCR, after which size selection and purification were performed. Libraries were sequenced paired-end with 100 bp reads on an Illumina HiSeq2000. Turning to the authors' computational methods: Raw data were processed with SOAPnuke, discarding reads with adapters, uncalled bases, mean Phred below 15, or no exact constant-primer or identifier match. COPE v1.2.5 was used to merge high-quality paired reads, and clonotypes were defined as unique nucleotide sequences. MiTCR v1.1 was used to align clonotypes to the IMGT TRBV, TRBD and TRBJ reference segments. The analysis included only V-J combinations with a frequency above 0.0001, which together covered 98% to 99.2% of the repertoires. The TCS score was defined as the ratio of F50 (clonal expansion) to E x V (chaos), calculated using BLOSUM62-based TCRdist between CDR3 peptides within each V-J. Welch's t-statistics and random forest reduced roughly 530 V-J features to roughly 13, which were used in a naive Bayes classifier (R e1071). TCRdb reanalyzed the raw reads on its own, using fastp at Q25 for trimming and MiXCR for clone calling, and kept in-frame beta chains. Rows are combined by CDR3 protein, so each entry shows the most common genes and DNA. TCRdb, not the authors, supplied the V and J calls. The sample table contains 390,000 or so distinct CDR3 sequences; only one count was recorded for around 15% of them. Approximately 13% of the sample is taken by the ten largest.

In the ophthalmopathy patients, disease was moderately to severely active, with a Clinical Activity Score of 3 or more, a NOSPECS grade of 4 or more, and a duration of less than 3 months. Any patient with an uncontrolled infection, another autoimmune disease, pregnancy or lactation was excluded. Diagnoses were established on the basis of clinical symptoms, serum thyroxine and TRAb, thyroid ultrasound, and orbital computed tomography. Ficoll-Paque density gradient centrifugation was used to isolate PBMCs from 8.5 to 10 ml of fresh peripheral blood. Total RNA was extracted with Trizol reagent, and quality was checked on an Agilent 2100 Bioanalyzer.

The chain uses TRBV19 and TRBJ1-2; TRBD1 lines up with 7 middle nucleotides. The receptor was derived from a young man with Graves' ophthalmopathy. The sample consisted of blood. The base sequence is TGTGCCAGCGGAGGACCAGGGGGATTTGGCTACACCTTC. Its translation reads: CASGGPGGFGYTF.